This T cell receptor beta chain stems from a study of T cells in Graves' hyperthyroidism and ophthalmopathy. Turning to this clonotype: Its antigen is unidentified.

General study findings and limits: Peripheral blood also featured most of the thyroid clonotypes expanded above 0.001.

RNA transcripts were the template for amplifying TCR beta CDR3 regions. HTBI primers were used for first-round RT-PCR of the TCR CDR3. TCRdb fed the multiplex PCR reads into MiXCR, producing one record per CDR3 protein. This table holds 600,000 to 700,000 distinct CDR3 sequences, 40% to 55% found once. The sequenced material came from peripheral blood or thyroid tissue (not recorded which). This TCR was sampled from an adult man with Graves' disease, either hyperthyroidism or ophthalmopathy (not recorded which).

CDR3 amino acids: CASSAGTGDFYEQYF. CDR3 DNA: TGTGCCAGCAGCGCCGGGACAGGTGACTTCTACGAGCAGTACTTC. The chain has TRBV7-8 and TRBJ2-7, with TRBD1 matching over 8 bases. The CDR3 loop spans 15 amino acids. The trim removed 5 bases at V and 3 bases at J, leaving 9 bases unmatched. The germline V gene encodes CDR1 SGHVS and CDR2 FQNEAQ. Full variable domain (remainder filled in from reference TRBV7-8 and TRBJ2-7): GAGVSQSPRYKVAKRGQDVALRCDPISGHVSLFWYQQALGQGPEFLTYFQNEAQLDKSGLPSDRFFAERPEGSVSTLKIQRTQQEDSAVYLCASSAGTGDFYEQYFGPGTRLTVT.